The clone carrying this T cell receptor (beta chain) appeared a few times. The CDR3 is 13 amino acids. Germline V gene data show CDR1 as WNHNN and CDR2 as SYGVQD (reference sequence). The V gene lost 2 bases and the J gene lost 5 bases, with 7 bases spanning the gap. This sample was included in a study of shared clonotypes between healthy human individuals. Profiled with immunoSEQ multiplex PCR; TCRdb holds only in-frame clones, not every one. This sample yields about 680,000 clones, of which about 74% are seen a single time; less than 2% belongs to the top ten. This TCR was recovered from a woman in her thirties in good health. The rearrangement links TRBV10-1 to TRBJ1-5, with TRBD1 as a possible D gene (6 bases). Sequencing was done on a sample of memory CD4+ T cells sorted from blood. Subset of the sample: CD45RA-negative fraction. The CDR3 protein is CASSETGHQPQHF. DNA of the CDR3: TGCGCCAGCAGTGAGACAGGGCATCAGCCCCAGCATTTT.